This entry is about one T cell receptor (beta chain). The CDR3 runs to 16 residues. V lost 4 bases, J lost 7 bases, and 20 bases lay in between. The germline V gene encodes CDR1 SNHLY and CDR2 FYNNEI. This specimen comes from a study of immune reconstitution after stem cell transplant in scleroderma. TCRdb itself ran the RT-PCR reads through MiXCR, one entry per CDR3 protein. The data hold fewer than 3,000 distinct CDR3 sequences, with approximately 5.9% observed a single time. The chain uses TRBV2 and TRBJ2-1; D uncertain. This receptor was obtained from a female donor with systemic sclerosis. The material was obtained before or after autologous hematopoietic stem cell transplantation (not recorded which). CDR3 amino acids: CASSGATKITRNEQFF. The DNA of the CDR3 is TGTGCCAGCAGTGGGGCAACAAAGATCACTCGGAATGAGCAGTTCTTC.